The clone carrying this T cell receptor (beta chain) was counted at least ten times. The data were obtained in a study of shared clonotypes between healthy human individuals. Germline loops: CDR1 SGHTA, CDR2 FQGNSA. Germline trimming cut 3 bases from V and 3 bases from J; bases unmatched to any gene: 3. The CDR3 is made up of 15 amino acids. Repertoires were generated with immunoSEQ multiplex PCR, while TCRdb's copy carries only in-frame clones and drops some. The sample contains fewer than 650,000 clones, 76% of which appear only once. The rearrangement joins TRBV7-2 to TRBJ2-3, with 10 bases aligning to TRBD1. This TCR was recovered from a woman aged 40 to 50 in good health. Some clones in this sample may be carry-over from other donors' samples. Input material: PBMCs. DNA for the CDR3: TGTGCCAGCAGCTTGGGACAGGGGTTTACAGATACGCAGTATTTT. Protein product: CASSLGQGFTDTQYF.